What follows are 22 T cell receptor beta chains derived from one specimen sequenced in a study of control samples from healthy donors and cancer patients. Clones were read by immunoSEQ multiplex PCR, and TCRdb kept only the in-frame ones, dropping some. The sample includes more than 85,000 clones, 90% to 95% seen only once; the top ten take about 2.5%. Material for sequencing was blood. These receptors came from a woman aged 18-35 years in good health.

The chain carries TRBV5-1 and TRBJ1-1; 12 bases are a match to TRBD1. The CDR3 covers 17 residues. Per germline, CDR1 SGHRS and CDR2 YFSETQ. The trim removed 0 bases at V and 4 bases at J, leaving 7 bases unmatched. DNA of the CDR3: TGCGCCAGCAGCTTGGTGGGACAGGGGGCGCTGAGCACTGAAGCTTTCTTT. This gives the protein CASSLVGQGALSTEAFF.

The chain recombines TRBV11-3 with TRBJ2-7; tentative D call: TRBD2 (5 bases). Germline V gene sequence: CDR1 SGHNT, CDR2 YENEEA. V lost 4 bases and J 7 bases, leaving 8 bases between the germline ends. The CDR3 sequence is 11 residues long. The CDR3 protein is CASSSTGEQYF. The CDR3, as DNA: TGTGCCAGCAGCTCAACGGGGGAGCAGTACTTC.

The chain carries TRBV5-1 and TRBJ1-4; the D gene is possibly TRBD1 (6 bases). CDR3 length equals 15 residues. Looked up from germline, CDR1 is SGHRS and CDR2 is YFSETQ. The germline V and J ends were trimmed by 4 bases and 4 bases, with 14 bases remaining between them. The CDR3 protein is CASSPGGGLNEKLFF. CDR3 in DNA: TGCGCCAGCAGCCCCGGGGGGGGGCTTAATGAAAAACTGTTTTTT.

The chain combines TRBV28 with TRBJ1-2, with TRBD1 as a possible D gene (6 bases). The CDR3 runs 13 residues. The V and J ends lost 8 bases and 5 bases respectively, with 15 bases between them. Germline lookup yields CDR1 MDHEN and CDR2 SYDVKM. The CDR3 region is CASGGGYPYGYTF. DNA for the CDR3: TGTGCCAGCGGGGGGGGCTACCCTTATGGCTACACCTTC.

The chain links TRBV5-1 to TRBJ2-1; no firm D call. CDR1 and CDR2 (germline): SGHRS, YFSETQ. This CDR3 has 13 residues. V was pared by 2 bases and J by 6 bases, with 9 bases between. As DNA, the CDR3 is TGCGCCAGCAGCTTAACCCCAGCCAATGAGCAGTTCTTC. Translation gives CASSLTPANEQFF.

V and J are TRBV28 and TRBJ1-3; D ambiguous. The CDR3 covers 13 residues. Germline-derived CDR1 and CDR2 are MDHEN and SYDVKM. V gave up 8 bases and J gave up 5 bases, with 13 bases separating them. CDR3: CASSTGTRNTIYF. CDR3 bases: TGTGCCAGCTCGACGGGTACGAGAAACACCATATATTTT.

This chain joins TRBV10-3 and TRBJ1-1; TRBD1 might be the D (6 bases). The germline V gene has CDR1 ENHRY and CDR2 SYGVKD. The CDR3 has 13 residues. V was shortened by 4 bases and J by 3 bases, with 9 bases between the two germline ends. CDR3 loop: CAISVAGDTEAFF. The CDR3 DNA reads as TGTGCCATCAGTGTTGCAGGGGACACTGAAGCTTTCTTT.

The rearrangement joins TRBV11-3 to TRBJ1-1; a weak D match, TRBD1 (6 bases). V was cut by 6 bases and J by 4 bases, with 18 bases left in between. Germline-derived CDR1 and CDR2 are SGHNT and YENEEA. The length of the CDR3 is 15 residues. The CDR3 DNA reads as TGTGCCAGCAGTCCGCTGGCAGGGGCGGCCACTGAAGCTTTCTTT. As protein: CASSPLAGAATEAFF. Full variable domain (rest looked up from reference TRBV11-3 and TRBJ1-1): EAGVVQSPRYKIIEKKQPVAFWCNPISGHNTLYWYLQNLGQGPELLIRYENEEAVDDSQLPKDRFSAERLKGVDSTLKIQPAELGDSAVYLCASSPLAGAATEAFFGQGTRLTVV.

The chain recombines TRBV28 with TRBJ2-3; 10 positions match TRBD2. Trimming took 6 bases from V and 5 from J; bases not matched to a gene: 5. The CDR3 sequence is 14 residues long. Germline V CDR1 and CDR2: MDHEN, SYDVKM. This chain's CDR3 is CASSLSGGRDTQYF. The CDR3, as DNA: TGTGCCAGCAGCCTTAGCGGGGGGCGAGATACGCAGTATTTT.

J is TRBJ2-5 and V is TRBV10-3; D is undetermined. Looked up from germline, CDR1 is ENHRY and CDR2 is SYGVKD. Trimming removed 0 bases from V and 0 bases from J, with 8 bases in between. This CDR3 spans 15 amino acids. In nucleotides, the CDR3 is TGTGCCATCAGTGAGTCGCGGAAGTACCAAGAGACCCAGTACTTC. This sequence encodes CAISESRKYQETQYF.

The chain has TRBV6-6 and TRBJ2-3, with a tentative D call TRBD2 (5 bases). Germline lookup yields CDR1 MNHNY and CDR2 SVGAGI (reference sequence). V was trimmed by 5 bases and J by 2 bases, leaving 11 bases between them. The CDR3 has 14 amino acids. CDR3 loop: CASSGGLPTDTQYF. The CDR3 nucleotides read TGTGCCAGCAGTGGAGGATTACCCACAGATACGCAGTATTTT.

The chain employs TRBV7-9 and TRBJ2-3; D may be TRBD2 (6 bases). Trimming removed 4 bases at V and 8 bases at J, with 22 bases between. CDR1 SEHNR and CDR2 FQNEAQ come from the germline V gene (reference sequence). The CDR3 runs 16 residues. CDR3: CASSYRGGPVVITQYF. CDR3 DNA: TGTGCCAGCAGCTACCGGGGAGGCCCGGTTGTTATTACGCAGTATTTT.

The chain uses TRBV10-3 and TRBJ1-5; the match to TRBD1 covers 9 bases. The V segment lost 5 bases and the J segment 0 bases; nucleotides outside the gene matches: 2. The CDR3 totals 15 residues. Germline V gives CDR1 ENHRY, CDR2 SYGVKD. The CDR3 reads CAISPGQGSNQPQHF. The DNA for the CDR3 is TGTGCCATCAGTCCGGGACAGGGTAGCAATCAGCCCCAGCATTTT.

J is TRBJ1-2 and V is TRBV7-9, with unresolved D. The CDR3 spans 13 residues. Germline CDR1 reads SEHNR; CDR2 reads FQNEAQ (reference sequence). Trimming removed 2 bases from V and 3 bases from J, with 7 bases in between. The CDR3 sequence is CASSLMGDYGYTF. The CDR3 DNA is TGTGCCAGCAGCTTAATGGGTGACTATGGCTACACCTTC.

In this sample, this clone turned up once. The chain has TRBV5-1 and TRBJ1-1, with TRBD1 matching 9 bases. V shed 4 bases and J 3 bases; nucleotides not matched to a gene: 7. Per germline, CDR1 SGHRS and CDR2 YFSETQ. The CDR3 runs to 15 residues. CDR3 bases: TGCGCCAGCAGCAGTACAGGGGGCGTACACACTGAAGCTTTCTTT. It encodes CASSSTGGVHTEAFF.

This sequence joins TRBV29-1 and TRBJ1-2; TRBD1 is a possible D gene (5 bases). The V gene lost 1 base and the J gene lost 4 bases, with 13 bases spanning the gap. The CDR3 is 14 residues long. Germline values: CDR1 SQVTM, CDR2 ANQGSEA. The CDR3 sequence: CSVEGATDRYGYTF. DNA of the CDR3: TGCAGCGTTGAAGGAGCGACAGATCGCTATGGCTACACCTTC.

This clone was observed once. The gene calls are TRBV27 and TRBJ2-2; tentatively, D is TRBD2 (5 bases). The V end was cut by 6 bases, the J end by 7 bases, with 6 bases between. This CDR3 is 11 amino acids long. Germline V CDR1 and CDR2: MNHEY, SMNVEV (reference sequence). The CDR3 loop reads CASSGGGELFF. For the CDR3, the DNA is TGTGCCAGCAGCGGAGGCGGGGAGCTGTTTTTT.

The chain employs TRBV5-1 and TRBJ2-1; D is unclear. V was pared by 0 bases and J by 6 bases, with 7 bases between. The germline CDR1 and CDR2 sequences are SGHRS and YFSETQ. This CDR3 contains 13 residues. The CDR3: CASSLEGPNEQFF. As DNA, the CDR3 is TGCGCCAGCAGCTTGGAAGGGCCCAATGAGCAGTTCTTC.

The chain couples TRBV28 to TRBJ1-5; the D gene is possibly TRBD1 (5 bases). The V end lost 8 bases, the J end lost 2 bases, and 13 bases lay between the germline ends. The CDR3 is made up of 14 amino acids. The germline V gene has CDR1 MDHEN and CDR2 SYDVKM. The CDR3 loop reads CASSPGRRNQPQHF. In DNA, the CDR3 is TGTGCCAGCTCCCCGGGACGGCGCAATCAGCCCCAGCATTTT.

The chain recombines TRBV3-1 (or the pseudogene TRBV3-2) with TRBJ1-3; a weak D match, TRBD1 (5 bases). The V end lost 3 bases, the J end lost 7 bases, and 19 bases lay between the germline ends. Germline V gene lookup returns CDR1 LGHDT and CDR2 YNNKEL (reference sequence). The CDR3 totals 16 residues. CDR3 amino acids: CASSHWSTATGNTIYF. The CDR3 coding sequence is TGTGCCAGCAGCCATTGGTCGACAGCGACGGGTAACACCATATATTTT.

This clone was seen only once. The rearrangement uses TRBV27 and TRBJ1-2; 9 positions agree with TRBD1. CDR1 is MNHEY and CDR2 is SMNVEV in the germline V gene (reference sequence). The CDR3 covers 15 residues. V lost 5 bases and J lost 4; bases outside the gene matches: 8. CDR3 region: CASSVGQGLGYGYTF. The DNA of the CDR3 is TGTGCCAGCAGTGTAGGACAGGGGCTGGGCTATGGCTACACCTTC.

The CDR3 protein is CAITRARQGGKSPTYNEQFF. CDR3 coding DNA: TGTGCCATCACTCGGGCGCGACAGGGCGGAAAGTCCCCAACCTACAATGAGCAGTTCTTC. The V gene is TRBV10-3, the J gene TRBJ2-1; 7 bases map to TRBD1. Germline lookup yields CDR1 ENHRY and CDR2 SYGVKD. V trimming: 7 bases; J trimming: 2 bases; junction bases outside the gene matches: 23. This CDR3 region has 20 residues.